Below, 16 T cell receptor beta chains from the same sample are listed, as sequenced in a study of T-cell reconstitution after alpha-beta-depleted transplantation in children. TCRbeta library preparation incorporated unique molecular identifiers. A single record per CDR3 protein comes from TCRdb applying MiXCR to the PCR reads. This sample has about 260,000 distinct CDR3 sequences, with 8.2% found just once. The sample was PBMCs, mostly from graft donor cells, taken 180 days after TCRalphabeta/CD19-depleted stem cell transplant. The receptors derive from a male patient aged 10 to 17 who had a stem cell transplant for acute lymphoblastic leukemia, so the T cells may come from the graft donor.

This clonotype was counted ten times or more. V gene TRBV11-2 combines with J gene TRBJ2-5; 7 nucleotides line up with TRBD1. After removal of 5 bases from V and 1 base from J, the junction contained 7 bases not matched to a gene. This CDR3 spans 15 amino acids. Per germline, CDR1 SGHAT and CDR2 FQNNGV. The DNA for the CDR3 is TGTGCCAGCAGCCCCGTAGGGACAGTCCAAGAGACCCAGTACTTC. Translation: CASSPVGTVQETQYF. Drawing the rest from reference TRBV11-2 and TRBJ2-5, the complete variable domain is EAGVAQSPRYKIIEKRQSVAFWCNPISGHATLYWYQQILGQGPKLLIQFQNNGVVDDSQLPKDRFSAERLKGVDSTLKIQPAKLEDSAVYLCASSPVGTVQETQYFGPGTRLLVL.

At least ten counts were recorded for this clonotype. The chain carries TRBV24-1 and TRBJ1-5; D unclear. Germline-derived CDR1 and CDR2 are KGHDR and SFDVKD. Trimming took 3 bases from V and 4 from J, leaving 9 bases between them. The length of the CDR3 is 14 residues. In DNA form, the CDR3 reads TGTGCCACCAGTGATCTGACGGAGAATCAGCCCCAGCATTTT. This translates into CATSDLTENQPQHF.

This clonotype came up many times. This chain joins TRBV29-1 and TRBJ1-1; TRBD1 matches at 9 bases. Germline-derived CDR1 and CDR2 are SQVTM and ANQGSEA. J lost 6 bases, V lost 6 bases, and 5 bases had no gene match. The CDR3 is 12 residues long. The CDR3 DNA is TGCAGCGTGGGACAGGGTCGGGCTGAAGCTTTCTTT. Its protein product is CSVGQGRAEAFF.

Concerning this clonotype: This may stem from a read error, because a much larger clone lies one nucleotide away. In DNA, the CDR3 is TGTGCCAGCAGCTTAGTACAGGTAAAAAACATTCAGTACTTC. Encoded protein: CASSLVQVKNIQYF. The V gene is TRBV7-2, the J gene TRBJ2-4; TRBD1 is a possible D gene (5 bases). V lost 1 base, J lost 4 bases, and 8 bases lay in between. CDR1 is SGHTA, CDR2 FQGNSA, per germline. The CDR3 covers 14 residues. The whole variable domain, remainder taken from reference TRBV7-2 and TRBJ2-4, is GAGVSQSPSNKVTEKGKDVELRCDPISGHTALYWYRQSLGQGLEFLIYFQGNSAPDKSGLPSDRFSAERTGGSVSTLTIQRTQQEDSAVYLCASSLVQVKNIQYFGAGTRLSVL.

The table lists this clonotype with many counts. J is TRBJ2-1 and V is TRBV27; possibly TRBD1 for D (6 bases). Germline V gene lookup returns CDR1 MNHEY and CDR2 SMNVEV (reference sequence). The CDR3 runs 13 residues. V was shortened by 6 bases and J by 1 base, with 7 bases between the two germline ends. The CDR3 bases are TGTGCCAGCAGGGGGGCGTCCTACAATGAGCAGTTCTTC. Translated, it gives CASRGASYNEQFF.

This clonotype was recorded many times. The chain couples TRBV7-2 to TRBJ2-5; no reliable D call. V lost 1 base and J lost 5, with 11 bases in between. Germline CDR1 SGHTA, CDR2 FQGNSA. CDR3 length: 14 residues. The chain's CDR3 is CASSLVGSGETQYF. In DNA form, the CDR3 reads TGTGCCAGCAGCTTAGTAGGATCCGGGGAGACCCAGTACTTC.

This clonotype was counted many times. The CDR3 sequence: CSASKLGGGFYGYTF. CDR3 bases: TGCAGTGCTAGCAAGCTGGGAGGGGGCTTCTATGGCTACACCTTC. The chain links TRBV20-1 to TRBJ1-2; 7 nucleotides align to TRBD1. This CDR3 comprises 15 residues. Germline assignment: CDR1 DFQATT and CDR2 SNEGSKA (reference sequence). V trimming: 3 bases; J trimming: 4 bases; junction bases outside the gene matches: 11.

This clonotype was observed many times. This chain connects TRBV29-1 to TRBJ2-3; D gene uncertain. The CDR3 has 11 amino acids. V was clipped by 6 bases and J by 6 bases, with 10 bases between them. Germline values: CDR1 SQVTM, CDR2 ANQGSEA. CDR3 residues: CSVARVDTQYF. For the CDR3, the DNA is TGCAGCGTGGCTAGGGTGGATACGCAGTATTTT.

The CDR3 sequence is CSARPGTENELSGANVLTF. The CDR3 region has the DNA TGCAGTGCTAGGCCCGGGACGGAGAACGAACTATCTGGGGCCAACGTCCTGACTTTC. V gene TRBV20-1 combines with J gene TRBJ2-6; D is tentatively TRBD1 or TRBD2 (5 bases each). Trimming left V 3 bases short and J 1 base short, with 22 bases between. The CDR3 loop spans 19 amino acids. Germline loops: CDR1 DFQATT, CDR2 SNEGSKA (reference sequence).

This clonotype showed up many times. The V and J genes are TRBV7-2 and TRBJ2-7; D possibly corresponds to TRBD2 (7 bases). The CDR3 is 17 residues long. Germline lookup yields CDR1 SGHTA and CDR2 FQGNSA. The V end was cut by 6 bases, the J end by 3 bases, with 24 bases between. This CDR3 reads CASSHFLIGGPLYEQYF. In DNA, the CDR3 is TGTGCCAGCAGTCACTTTTTGATCGGGGGGCCCCTCTACGAGCAGTACTTC.

There are many counts of this clonotype. DNA of the CDR3: TGTGCCACCAGTGATTTGCCCCCGGACAGGGACCCTAACTATGGCTACACCTTC. Translated, it gives CATSDLPPDRDPNYGYTF. V gene TRBV24-1 combines with J gene TRBJ1-2; 8 bases line up with TRBD1. From germline, CDR1 is KGHDR and CDR2 SFDVKD. Trimming at V came to 0 bases and at J to 0 bases, leaving 8 bases not matched to a gene. CDR3 length equals 18 residues.

At least ten counts were recorded for this clonotype. The V and J genes are TRBV12-3 or TRBV12-4 and TRBJ2-3, with D perhaps matching TRBD1 (7 bases). V lost 3 bases and J lost 2, with 12 bases in between. CDR3 size: 15 residues. The DNA for the CDR3 is TGTGCCAGCAGTTTGCGGGACAGCTCCACAGATACGCAGTATTTT. Protein product: CASSLRDSSTDTQYF.

This clonotype was counted at least ten times. The germline gene is not matched at one end of the junction; a read error may be the cause. J is TRBJ2-1 and V is TRBV7-7, with 10 bases aligning to TRBD1. Germline V CDR1 and CDR2: SSHAT, FNYEAQ (reference sequence). The CDR3 covers 17 residues. As DNA, the CDR3 is TGTGCTAGCAGCTTGGGGACAGGGGTAATTCCCTACAATGAGCAGTTCTTC. The encoded protein is CASSLGTGVIPYNEQFF.

This clonotype was seen repeatedly, ten times or more. This rearrangement joins TRBV19 to TRBJ2-1; no firm D call. Trimming left V 0 bases short and J 2 bases short, with 5 bases between. Germline CDR1 and CDR2: LNHDA and SQIVND (reference sequence). This CDR3 is built from 14 residues. CDR3 in DNA: TGTGCCAGTAGTATAGATGGGCCCTACAATGAGCAGTTCTTC. Protein sequence: CASSIDGPYNEQFF.

This clonotype has ten or more counts. J is TRBJ1-2 and V is TRBV28; D is ambiguous. Looked up from germline, CDR1 is MDHEN and CDR2 is SYDVKM. This CDR3 region has 13 residues. V was pared by 2 bases and J by 2 bases, with 6 bases between. In DNA, the CDR3 is TGTGCCAGCAGTTTAGGGGAAAACTATGGCTACACCTTC. It yields the protein CASSLGENYGYTF.

This clonotype was seen repeatedly, ten times or more. The chain is built from TRBV6-5 and TRBJ2-7; D might be TRBD1 (5 bases). CDR1 and CDR2 from the germline V gene are MNHEY and SVGAGI. Trimming removed 2 bases at V and 2 bases at J, with 16 bases between. The CDR3 length is 16 residues. The CDR3 loop is CASSYTQFDRTYEQYF. CDR3 coding DNA: TGTGCCAGCAGTTACACGCAGTTCGACAGAACCTACGAGCAGTACTTC.